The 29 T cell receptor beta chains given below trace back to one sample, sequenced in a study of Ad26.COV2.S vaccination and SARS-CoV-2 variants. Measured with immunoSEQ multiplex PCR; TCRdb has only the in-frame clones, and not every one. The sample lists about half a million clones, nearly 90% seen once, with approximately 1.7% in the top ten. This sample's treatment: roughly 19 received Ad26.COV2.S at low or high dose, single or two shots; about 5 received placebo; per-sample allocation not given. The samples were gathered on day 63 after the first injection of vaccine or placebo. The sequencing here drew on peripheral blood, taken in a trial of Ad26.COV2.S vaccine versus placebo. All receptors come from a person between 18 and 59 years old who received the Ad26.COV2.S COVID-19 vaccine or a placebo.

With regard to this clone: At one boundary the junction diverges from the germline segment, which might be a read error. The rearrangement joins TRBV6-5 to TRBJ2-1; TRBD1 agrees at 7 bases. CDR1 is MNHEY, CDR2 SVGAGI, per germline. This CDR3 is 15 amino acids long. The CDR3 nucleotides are TGTGCCAGCAGCTCTACTGGGACAGCCTATAATGAGCAGTTCTTC. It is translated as CASSSTGTAYNEQFF.

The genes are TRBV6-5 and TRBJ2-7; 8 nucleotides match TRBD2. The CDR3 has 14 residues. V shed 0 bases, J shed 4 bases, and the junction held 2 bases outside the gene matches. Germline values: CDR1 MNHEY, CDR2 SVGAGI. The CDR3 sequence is CASSYSGLEYEQYF. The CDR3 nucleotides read TGTGCCAGCAGTTACTCGGGACTAGAGTACGAGCAGTACTTC.

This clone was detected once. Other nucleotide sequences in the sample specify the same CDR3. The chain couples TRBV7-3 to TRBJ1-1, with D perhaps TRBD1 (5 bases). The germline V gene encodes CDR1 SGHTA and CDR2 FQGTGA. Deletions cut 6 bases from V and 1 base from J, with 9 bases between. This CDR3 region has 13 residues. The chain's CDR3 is CASSSQGNTEAFF. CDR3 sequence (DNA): TGTGCCAGCAGTTCCCAGGGGAACACTGAAGCTTTCTTT.

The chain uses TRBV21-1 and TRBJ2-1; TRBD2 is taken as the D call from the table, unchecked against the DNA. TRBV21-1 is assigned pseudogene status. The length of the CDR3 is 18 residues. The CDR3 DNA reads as TGTGCCAGCAGCAAAGTTGGACTAGCGGATAGCTCCTACAATGAGCAGTTCTTC. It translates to CASSKVGLADSSYNEQFF.

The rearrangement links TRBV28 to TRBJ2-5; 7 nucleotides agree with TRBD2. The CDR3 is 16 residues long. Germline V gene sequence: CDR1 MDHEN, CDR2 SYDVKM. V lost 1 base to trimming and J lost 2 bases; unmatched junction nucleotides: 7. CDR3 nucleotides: TGTGCCAGCAGTTTATCGCCTAGCGGTCCTCAAGAGACCCAGTACTTC. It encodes CASSLSPSGPQETQYF.

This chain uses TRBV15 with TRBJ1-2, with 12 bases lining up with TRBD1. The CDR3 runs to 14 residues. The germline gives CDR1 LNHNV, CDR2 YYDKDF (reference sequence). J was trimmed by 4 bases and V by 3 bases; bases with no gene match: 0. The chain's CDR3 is CATSRGQGAYGYTF. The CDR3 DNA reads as TGTGCCACCAGCAGGGGACAGGGGGCCTATGGCTACACCTTC.

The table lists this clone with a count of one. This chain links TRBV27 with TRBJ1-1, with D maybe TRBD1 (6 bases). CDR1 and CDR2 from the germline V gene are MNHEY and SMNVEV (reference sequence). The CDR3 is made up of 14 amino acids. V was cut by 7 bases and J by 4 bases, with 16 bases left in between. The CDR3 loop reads CASTPRGPGTEAFF. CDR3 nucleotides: TGTGCCAGCACCCCGCGGGGGCCGGGCACTGAAGCTTTCTTT.

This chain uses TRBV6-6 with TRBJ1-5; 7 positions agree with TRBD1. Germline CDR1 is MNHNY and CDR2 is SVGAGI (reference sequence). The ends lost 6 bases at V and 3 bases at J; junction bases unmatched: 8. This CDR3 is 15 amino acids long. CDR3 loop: CASRAEDRTNQPQHF. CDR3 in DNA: TGTGCCAGCAGAGCGGAGGACAGGACCAATCAGCCCCAGCATTTT.

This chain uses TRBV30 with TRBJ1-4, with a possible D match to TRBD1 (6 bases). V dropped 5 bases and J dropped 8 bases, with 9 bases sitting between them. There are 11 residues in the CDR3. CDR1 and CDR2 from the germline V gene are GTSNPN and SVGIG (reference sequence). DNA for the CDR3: TGTGCCTGGGGAACAGGGGAAAAACTGTTTTTT. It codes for CAWGTGEKLFF.

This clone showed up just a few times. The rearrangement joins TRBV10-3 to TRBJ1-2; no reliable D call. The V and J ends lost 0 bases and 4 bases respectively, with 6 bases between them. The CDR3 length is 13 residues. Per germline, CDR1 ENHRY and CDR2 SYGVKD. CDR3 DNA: TGTGCCATCAGTGAGTCGTGGGCCTATGGCTACACCTTC. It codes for CAISESWAYGYTF.

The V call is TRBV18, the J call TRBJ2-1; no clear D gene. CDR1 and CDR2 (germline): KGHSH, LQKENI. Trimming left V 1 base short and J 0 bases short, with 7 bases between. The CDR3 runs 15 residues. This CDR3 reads CASSPRQASYNEQFF. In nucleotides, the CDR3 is TGTGCCAGCTCACCACGGCAGGCCTCCTACAATGAGCAGTTCTTC. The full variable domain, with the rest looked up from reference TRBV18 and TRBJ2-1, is NAGVMQNPRHLVRRRGQEARLRCSPMKGHSHVYWYRQLPEEGLKFMVYLQKENIIDESGMPKERFSAEFPKEGPSILRIQQVVRGDSAAYFCASSPRQASYNEQFFGPGTRLTVL.

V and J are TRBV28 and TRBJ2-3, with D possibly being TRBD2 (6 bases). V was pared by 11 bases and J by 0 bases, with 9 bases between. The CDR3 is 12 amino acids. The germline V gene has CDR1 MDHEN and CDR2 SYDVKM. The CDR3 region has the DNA TGTGCCTTTGGGACTAGCACAGATACGCAGTATTTT. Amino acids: CAFGTSTDTQYF.

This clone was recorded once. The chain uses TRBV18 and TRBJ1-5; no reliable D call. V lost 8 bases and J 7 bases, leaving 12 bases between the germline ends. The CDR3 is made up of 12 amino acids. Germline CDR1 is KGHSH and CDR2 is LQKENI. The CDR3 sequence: CASRGEGQPQHF. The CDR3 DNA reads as TGTGCCAGCCGTGGGGAAGGACAGCCCCAGCATTTT.

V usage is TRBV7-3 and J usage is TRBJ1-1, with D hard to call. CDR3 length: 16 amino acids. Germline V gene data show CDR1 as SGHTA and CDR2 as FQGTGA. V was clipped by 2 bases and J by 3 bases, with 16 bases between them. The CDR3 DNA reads TGTGCCAGCAGCTTATCCGCCAGGACGCGACACACTGAAGCTTTCTTT. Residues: CASSLSARTRHTEAFF.

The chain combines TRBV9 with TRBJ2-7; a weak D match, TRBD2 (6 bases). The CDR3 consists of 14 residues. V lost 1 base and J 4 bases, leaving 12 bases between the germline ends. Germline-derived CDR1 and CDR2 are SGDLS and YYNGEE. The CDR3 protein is CASSVTGTQYEQYF. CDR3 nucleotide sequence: TGTGCCAGCAGCGTAACCGGGACTCAATACGAGCAGTACTTC.

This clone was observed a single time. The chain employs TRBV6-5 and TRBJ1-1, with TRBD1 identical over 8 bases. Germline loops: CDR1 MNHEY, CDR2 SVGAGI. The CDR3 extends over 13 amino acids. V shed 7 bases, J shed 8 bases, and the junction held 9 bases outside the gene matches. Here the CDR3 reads CASTHRRTGEAFF. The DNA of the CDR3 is TGTGCCAGCACCCATAGAAGGACAGGGGAAGCTTTCTTT.

In DNA, the CDR3 is TGTGCCAGCAGCCAAACAAGTGGCTCCTATAATTCACCCCTCCACTTT. It yields the protein CASSQTSGSYNSPLHF. The chain joins TRBV16 to TRBJ1-6; D unresolved. The CDR3 is 16 residues long. Trimming removed 2 bases from V and 0 bases from J, with 8 bases in between. Looked up from germline, CDR1 is KGHSY and CDR2 is FQNENV.

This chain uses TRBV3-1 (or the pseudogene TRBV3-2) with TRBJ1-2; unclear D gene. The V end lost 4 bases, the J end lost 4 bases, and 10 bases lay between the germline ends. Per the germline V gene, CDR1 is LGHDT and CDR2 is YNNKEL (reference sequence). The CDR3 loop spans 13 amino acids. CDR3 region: CASSPGPGYGYTF. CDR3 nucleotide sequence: TGTGCCAGCAGCCCGGGCCCGGGCTATGGCTACACCTTC.

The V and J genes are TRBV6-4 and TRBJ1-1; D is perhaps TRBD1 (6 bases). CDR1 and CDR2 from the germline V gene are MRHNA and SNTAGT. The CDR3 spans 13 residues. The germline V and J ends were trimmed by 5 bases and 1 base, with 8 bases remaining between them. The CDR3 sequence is CASSLGGNTEAFF. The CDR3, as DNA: TGTGCCAGCAGTCTAGGGGGGAACACTGAAGCTTTCTTT.

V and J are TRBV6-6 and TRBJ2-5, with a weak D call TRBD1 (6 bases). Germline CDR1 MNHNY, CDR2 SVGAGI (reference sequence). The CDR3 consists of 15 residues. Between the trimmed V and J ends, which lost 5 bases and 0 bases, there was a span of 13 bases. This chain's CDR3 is CASSPHRANQETQYF. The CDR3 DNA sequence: TGTGCCAGCAGTCCGCACAGGGCCAACCAAGAGACCCAGTACTTC.

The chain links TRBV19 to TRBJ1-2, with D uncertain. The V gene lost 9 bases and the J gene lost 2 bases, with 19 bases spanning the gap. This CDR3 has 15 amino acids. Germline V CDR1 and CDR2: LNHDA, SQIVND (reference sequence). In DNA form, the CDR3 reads TGTGCCAGCAAAGTCCCCGGCAGGAGCAACTATGGCTACACCTTC. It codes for CASKVPGRSNYGYTF.

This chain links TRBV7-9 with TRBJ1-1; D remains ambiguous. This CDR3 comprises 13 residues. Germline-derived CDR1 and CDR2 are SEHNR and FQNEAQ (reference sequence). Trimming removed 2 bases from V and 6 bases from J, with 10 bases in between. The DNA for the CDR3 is TGTGCCAGCAGCTTATTCGGGGAAGCTGAAGCTTTCTTT. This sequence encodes CASSLFGEAEAFF. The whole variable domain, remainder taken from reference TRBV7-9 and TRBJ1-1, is DTGVSQNPRHKITKRGQNVTFRCDPISEHNRLYWYRQTLGQGPEFLTYFQNEAQLEKSRLLSDRFSAERPKGSFSTLEIQRTEQGDSAMYLCASSLFGEAEAFFGQGTRLTVV.

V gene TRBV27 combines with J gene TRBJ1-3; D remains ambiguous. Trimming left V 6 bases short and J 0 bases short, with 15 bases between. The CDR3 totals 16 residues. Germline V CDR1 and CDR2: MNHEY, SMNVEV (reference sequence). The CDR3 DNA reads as TGTGCCAGCAGCGCGTCGGGTCCGAGCTCTGGAAACACCATATATTTT. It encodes CASSASGPSSGNTIYF.

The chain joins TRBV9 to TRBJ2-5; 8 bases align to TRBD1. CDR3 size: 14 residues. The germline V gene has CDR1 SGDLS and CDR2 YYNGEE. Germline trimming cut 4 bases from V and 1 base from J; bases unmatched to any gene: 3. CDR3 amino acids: CASSPGQGQETQYF. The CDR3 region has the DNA TGTGCCAGCAGCCCCGGACAGGGCCAAGAGACCCAGTACTTC.

The CDR3 region is CASSRGAGPSYNEQFF. CDR3 coding DNA: TGTGCCAGCAGCCGCGGCGCAGGGCCCTCCTACAATGAGCAGTTCTTC. V is TRBV7-8 and J is TRBJ2-1, with D tentatively TRBD1 (5 bases). Germline CDR1 is SGHVS and CDR2 is FQNEAQ. With 5 bases removed from V and 0 bases from J, the gap between germline ends came to 14 bases. The CDR3 has 16 residues.

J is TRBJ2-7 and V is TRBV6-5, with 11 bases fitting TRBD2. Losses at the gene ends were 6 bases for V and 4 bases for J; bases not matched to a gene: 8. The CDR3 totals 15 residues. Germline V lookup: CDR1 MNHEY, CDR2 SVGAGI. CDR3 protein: CASRLTSGGVYEQYF. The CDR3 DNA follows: TGTGCCAGCAGGCTTACTAGCGGGGGAGTTTACGAGCAGTACTTC.

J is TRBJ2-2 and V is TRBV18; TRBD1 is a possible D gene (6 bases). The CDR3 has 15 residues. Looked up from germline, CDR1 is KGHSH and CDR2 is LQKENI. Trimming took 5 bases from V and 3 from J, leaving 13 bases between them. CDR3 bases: TGTGCCAGCTCATCAACAGGGTTGTACACCGGGGAGCTGTTTTTT. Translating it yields CASSSTGLYTGELFF. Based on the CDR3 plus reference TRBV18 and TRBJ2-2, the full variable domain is NAGVMQNPRHLVRRRGQEARLRCSPMKGHSHVYWYRQLPEEGLKFMVYLQKENIIDESGMPKERFSAEFPKEGPSILRIQQVVRGDSAAYFCASSSTGLYTGELFFGEGSRLTVL.

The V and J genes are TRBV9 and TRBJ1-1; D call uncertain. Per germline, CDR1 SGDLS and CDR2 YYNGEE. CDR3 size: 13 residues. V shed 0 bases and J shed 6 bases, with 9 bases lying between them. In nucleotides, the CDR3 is TGTGCCAGCAGCGTAGGGGGTTGGGCTGAAGCTTTCTTT. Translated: CASSVGGWAEAFF.

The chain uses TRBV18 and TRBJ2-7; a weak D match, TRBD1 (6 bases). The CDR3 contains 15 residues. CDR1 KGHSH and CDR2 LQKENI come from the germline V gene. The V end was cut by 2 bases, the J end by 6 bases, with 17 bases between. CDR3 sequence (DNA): TGTGCCAGCTCACCAGAAACGGGACAAGTTGGCGAGCAGTACTTC. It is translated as CASSPETGQVGEQYF.